These 17 T cell receptor beta chains came from one sample sequenced in a study of blood T cell repertoires in COVID-19. Method: immunoSEQ multiplex PCR; TCRdb's copy keeps in-frame clones and lacks some. Of about 90,000 clones listed, 65% to 85% are singletons. Specimen: peripheral blood. The receptors were sampled from a man aged 55 to 70 with acute or convalescent COVID-19.

The rearrangement uses TRBV5-6 and TRBJ1-5; D ambiguous. CDR1 is SGHDT, CDR2 YYEEEE, per germline. CDR3 length equals 13 residues. Trimming stripped 4 bases from V and 5 bases from J, with 10 bases between. The CDR3 region is CASSGREDQPQHF. As DNA, the CDR3 is TGTGCCAGCAGCGGGAGAGAGGATCAGCCCCAGCATTTT. Filled out from reference TRBV5-6 and TRBJ1-5, the complete variable domain reads DAGVTQSPTHLIKTRGQQVTLRCSPKSGHDTVSWYQQALGQGPQFIFQYYEEEERQRGNFPDRFSGHQFPNYSSELNVNALLLGDSALYLCASSGREDQPQHFGDGTRLSIL.

This chain connects TRBV4-1 to TRBJ1-6; no definite D call. Between the trimmed V and J ends, which lost 0 bases and 9 bases, there was a span of 9 bases. Germline assignment: CDR1 MGHRA and CDR2 YSYEKL. The CDR3 sequence is 14 residues long. The DNA of the CDR3 is TGCGCCAGCAGCCAAGAGAGCACTGGTTCACCCCTCCACTTT. Translation: CASSQESTGSPLHF.

V usage is TRBV7-6 and J usage is TRBJ2-7, with 7 bases aligning to TRBD2. This CDR3 is 15 amino acids long. V was pared by 5 bases and J by 3 bases, with 10 bases of the junction left unmatched. Germline CDR1 SGHVS, CDR2 FNYEAQ. The CDR3 is CASSQLGGTVYEQYF. The CDR3 coding sequence is TGTGCCAGCAGCCAACTCGGGGGGACGGTCTACGAGCAGTACTTC.

This chain links TRBV3-1 (or the pseudogene TRBV3-2) with TRBJ2-7, with 9 bases matching TRBD1. This CDR3 spans 15 amino acids. V trimming: 4 bases; J trimming: 1 base; junction bases outside the gene matches: 5. Germline CDR1 and CDR2: LGHDT and YNNKEL (reference sequence). The CDR3 DNA reads as TGTGCCAGCAGCCCGGACAGGGGTAGTTCCTACGAGCAGTACTTC. This gives the protein CASSPDRGSSYEQYF.

The chain uses TRBV5-4 and TRBJ2-7; 7 bases align to TRBD1. Germline V gives CDR1 SGHNT, CDR2 YYREEE (reference sequence). The CDR3 sequence is 15 residues long. J lost 4 bases, V lost 2 bases, and 9 bases had no gene match. The chain's CDR3 is CASSFGIGGAYEQYF. CDR3 bases: TGTGCCAGCAGCTTTGGGATAGGGGGCGCTTACGAGCAGTACTTC. Variable domain in full (rest from reference TRBV5-4 and TRBJ2-7): ETGVTQSPTHLIKTRGQQVTLRCSSQSGHNTVSWYQQALGQGPQFIFQYYREEENGRGNFPPRFSGLQFPNYSSELNVNALELDDSALYLCASSFGIGGAYEQYFGPGTRLTVT.

The V call is TRBV2, the J call TRBJ1-6; D may be TRBD1 (5 bases). The CDR3 has 14 amino acids. With 6 bases removed from V and 12 bases from J, the gap between germline ends came to 18 bases. Germline-derived CDR1 and CDR2 are SNHLY and FYNNEI. CDR3 DNA sequence: TGTGCCAGCAGATCTGCGGGGGGGATAGGACCCCTCCACTTT. Its protein is CASRSAGGIGPLHF.

The V and J genes are TRBV18 and TRBJ1-2; 10 bases match TRBD1. The CDR3 extends over 14 amino acids. Trimming at V came to 2 bases and at J to 4 bases, leaving 1 base not matched to a gene. From germline, CDR1 is KGHSH and CDR2 LQKENI. The CDR3 loop is CASSPGDRGYGYTF. In DNA, the CDR3 is TGTGCCAGCTCACCAGGGGACAGGGGCTATGGCTACACCTTC.

The genes are TRBV7-2 and TRBJ1-2, with D unresolved. With 7 bases removed from V and 7 bases from J, the gap between germline ends came to 22 bases. CDR3 length: 15 residues. Germline-derived CDR1 and CDR2 are SGHTA and FQGNSA. CDR3 nucleotides: TGTGCCAGCACCCCTGGGGAACTCGCGGGCCTTGGCTACACCTTC. It codes for CASTPGELAGLGYTF.

The V and J genes are TRBV19 and TRBJ1-5; TRBD1 might be the D (5 bases). V lost 6 bases and J 9 bases, leaving 12 bases between the germline ends. The CDR3 runs to 12 residues. The germline CDR1 and CDR2 sequences are LNHDA and SQIVND (reference sequence). CDR3 amino acids: CASRSGAGPQHF. The CDR3 nucleotides are TGTGCCAGTAGGTCTGGGGCAGGGCCCCAGCATTTT.

The J gene is TRBJ1-3, the V gene TRBV29-1; D may be TRBD1 (5 bases). The germline gives CDR1 SQVTM, CDR2 ANQGSEA. The CDR3 sequence is 14 residues long. CDR3 loop: CGGLAGLSGNTIYF. For the CDR3, the DNA is TGCGGCGGTTTGGCAGGGCTCTCTGGAAACACCATATATTTT.

V is TRBV5-1 and J is TRBJ2-7, with TRBD1 matching 10 bases. The J segment lost 1 base and the V segment lost 4 bases, leaving 5 bases of the junction unmatched. In germline, CDR1 is SGHRS, CDR2 YFSETQ. The length of the CDR3 is 15 residues. CDR3 in DNA: TGCGCCAGCAGCGCCGGGACAGGGGAGTCCTACGAGCAGTACTTC. This encodes CASSAGTGESYEQYF.

In this sample, this clone turned up a few times. The chain carries TRBV9 and TRBJ1-1; possibly TRBD1 for D (5 bases). V was pared by 4 bases and J by 0 bases, with 7 bases between. This CDR3 has 13 amino acids. Germline lookup yields CDR1 SGDLS and CDR2 YYNGEE. The CDR3 is CASSTQVNTEAFF. CDR3 in DNA: TGTGCCAGCAGCACACAGGTGAACACTGAAGCTTTCTTT.

There are a few counts of this clone. V usage is TRBV5-1 and J usage is TRBJ2-7; D might be TRBD2 (5 bases). Germline V gene data show CDR1 as SGHRS and CDR2 as YFSETQ. The CDR3 has 12 residues. The V end lost 4 bases, the J end lost 7 bases, and 12 bases lay between the germline ends. The CDR3 spells CASSEGLREQYF. CDR3 sequence (DNA): TGCGCCAGCAGCGAGGGCTTACGGGAGCAGTACTTC.

This clone was observed a few times. The chain recombines TRBV3-1 (or the pseudogene TRBV3-2) with TRBJ2-2; perhaps TRBD1 as D (6 bases). The germline gives CDR1 LGHDT, CDR2 YNNKEL (reference sequence). Trimming took off 1 base at V and 6 bases at J, with 21 bases between the two ends. The CDR3 runs to 18 residues. In DNA form, the CDR3 reads TGTGCCAGCAGCCAAGCCCGATGGGTTGCAGGGGACCCCGGGGAGCTGTTTTTT. Encoded protein: CASSQARWVAGDPGELFF.

This clone occurred many times. V is TRBV6-1 and J is TRBJ1-2; no firm D call. Germline CDR1 is MNHNS and CDR2 is SASEGT. V lost 2 bases to trimming and J lost 8 bases, with 21 bases between them. CDR3 length: 16 residues. CDR3 sequence: CASSEWVGGVYDGYTF. The CDR3 nucleotides are TGTGCCAGCAGTGAATGGGTGGGAGGTGTGTATGACGGCTACACCTTC.

The V and J genes are TRBV6-5 and TRBJ1-1, with D possibly TRBD1 on 5 matching bases. Germline values: CDR1 MNHEY, CDR2 SVGAGI. Trimming shortened V by 2 bases and J by 0 bases, and 10 bases separated the two germline ends. This CDR3 is 15 amino acids long. The chain's CDR3 is CASSYARVMNTEAFF. In nucleotides, the CDR3 is TGTGCCAGCAGTTACGCCAGGGTGATGAACACTGAAGCTTTCTTT.

This clone has only one observation. The V and J genes are TRBV13 and TRBJ2-2; 10 bases map to TRBD1. The CDR3 is 16 amino acids. With 6 bases clipped from V and 7 bases from J, the junction kept 11 bases outside the gene matches. Germline V gene sequence: CDR1 PRHDT, CDR2 FYEKMQ (reference sequence). The DNA for the CDR3 is TGTGCCAGCAGGGATAGCTCGACAGGGGGCAACGGGGAGCTGTTTTTT. This codes for CASRDSSTGGNGELFF.